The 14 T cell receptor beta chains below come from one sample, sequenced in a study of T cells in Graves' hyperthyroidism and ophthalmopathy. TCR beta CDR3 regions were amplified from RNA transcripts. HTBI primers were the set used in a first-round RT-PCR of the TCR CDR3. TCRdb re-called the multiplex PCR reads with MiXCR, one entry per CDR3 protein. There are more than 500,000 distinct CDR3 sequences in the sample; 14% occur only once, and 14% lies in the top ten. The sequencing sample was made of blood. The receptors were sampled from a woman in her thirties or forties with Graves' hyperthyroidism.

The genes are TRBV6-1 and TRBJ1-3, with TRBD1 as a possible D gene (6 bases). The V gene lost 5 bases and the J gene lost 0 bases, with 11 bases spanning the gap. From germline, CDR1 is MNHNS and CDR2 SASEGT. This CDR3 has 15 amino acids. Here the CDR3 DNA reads TGTGCCAGCAGTCCGGGGGCGGGCTCTGGAAACACCATATATTTT. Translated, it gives CASSPGAGSGNTIYF.

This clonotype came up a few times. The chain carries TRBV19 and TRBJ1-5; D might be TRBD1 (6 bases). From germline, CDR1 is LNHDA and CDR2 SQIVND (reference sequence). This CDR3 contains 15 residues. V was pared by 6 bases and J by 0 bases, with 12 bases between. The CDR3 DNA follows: TGTGCCAGTAGGGACAGCGCATATAGCAATCAGCCCCAGCATTTT. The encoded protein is CASRDSAYSNQPQHF.

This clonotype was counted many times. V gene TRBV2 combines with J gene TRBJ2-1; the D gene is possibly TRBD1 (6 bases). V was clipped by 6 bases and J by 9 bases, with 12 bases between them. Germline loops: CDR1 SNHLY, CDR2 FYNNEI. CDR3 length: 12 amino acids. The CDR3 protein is CASSRGQTEQFF. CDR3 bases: TGTGCCAGCAGCCGCGGACAGACTGAGCAGTTCTTC.

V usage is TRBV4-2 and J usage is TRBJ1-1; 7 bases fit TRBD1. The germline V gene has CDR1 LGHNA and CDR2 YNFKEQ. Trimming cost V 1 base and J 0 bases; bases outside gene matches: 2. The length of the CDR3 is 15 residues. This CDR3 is CASSQGQGVNTEAFF. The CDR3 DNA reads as TGTGCCAGCAGCCAAGGCCAGGGGGTGAACACTGAAGCTTTCTTT.

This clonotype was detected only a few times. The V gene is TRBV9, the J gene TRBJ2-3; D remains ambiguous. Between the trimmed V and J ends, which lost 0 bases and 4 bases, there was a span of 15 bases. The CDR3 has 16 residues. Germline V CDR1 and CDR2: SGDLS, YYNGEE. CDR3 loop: CASSVDSRGGADTQYF. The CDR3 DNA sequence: TGTGCCAGCAGCGTAGATAGCCGCGGTGGTGCAGATACGCAGTATTTT.

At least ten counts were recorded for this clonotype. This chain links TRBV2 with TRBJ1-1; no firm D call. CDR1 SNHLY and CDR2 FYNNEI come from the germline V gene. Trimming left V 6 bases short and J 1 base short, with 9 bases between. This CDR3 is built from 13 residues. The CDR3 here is CASSQQTNTEAFF. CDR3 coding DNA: TGTGCCAGCAGCCAACAGACGAACACTGAAGCTTTCTTT.

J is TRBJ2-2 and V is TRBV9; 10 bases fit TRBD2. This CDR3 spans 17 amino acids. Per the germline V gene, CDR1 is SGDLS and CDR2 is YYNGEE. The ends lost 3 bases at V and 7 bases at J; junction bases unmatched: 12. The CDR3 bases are TGTGCCAGCAGCGGTGAGAGAGCGGGAGGGCCGATCGGGGAGCTGTTTTTT. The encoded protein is CASSGERAGGPIGELFF.

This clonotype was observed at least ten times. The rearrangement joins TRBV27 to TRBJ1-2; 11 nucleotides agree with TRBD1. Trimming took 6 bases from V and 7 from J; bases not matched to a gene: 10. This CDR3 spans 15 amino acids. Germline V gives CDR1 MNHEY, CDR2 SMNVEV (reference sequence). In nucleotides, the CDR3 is TGTGCCAGCAGCACCCGTGGACAGGGGGCGTTTGGCTACACCTTC. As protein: CASSTRGQGAFGYTF.

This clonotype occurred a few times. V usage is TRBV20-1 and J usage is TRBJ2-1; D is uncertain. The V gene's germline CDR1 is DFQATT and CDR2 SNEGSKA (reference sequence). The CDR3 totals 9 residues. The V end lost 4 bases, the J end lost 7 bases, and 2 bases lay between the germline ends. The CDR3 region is CSATNEQFF. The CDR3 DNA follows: TGCAGTGCTACTAATGAGCAGTTCTTC.

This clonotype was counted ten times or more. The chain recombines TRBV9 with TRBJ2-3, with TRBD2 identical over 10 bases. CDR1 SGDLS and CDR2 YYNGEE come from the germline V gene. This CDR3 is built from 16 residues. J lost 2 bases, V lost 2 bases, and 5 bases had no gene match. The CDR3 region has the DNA TGTGCCAGCAGCGTTCCCCTAGCGGGAGACACAGATACGCAGTATTTT. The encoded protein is CASSVPLAGDTDTQYF. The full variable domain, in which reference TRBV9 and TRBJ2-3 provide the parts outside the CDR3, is DSGVTQTPKHLITATGQRVTLRCSPRSGDLSVYWYQQSLDQGLQFLIQYYNGEERAKGNILERFSAQQFPDLHSELNLSSLELGDSALYFCASSVPLAGDTDTQYFGPGTRLTVL.

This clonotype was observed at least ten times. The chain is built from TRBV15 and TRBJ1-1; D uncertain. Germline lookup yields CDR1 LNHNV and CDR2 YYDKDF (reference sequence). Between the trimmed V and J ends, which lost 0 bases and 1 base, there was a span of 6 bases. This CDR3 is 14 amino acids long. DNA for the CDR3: TGTGCCACCAGCAGAGATCTGGGGAACACTGAAGCTTTCTTT. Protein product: CATSRDLGNTEAFF.

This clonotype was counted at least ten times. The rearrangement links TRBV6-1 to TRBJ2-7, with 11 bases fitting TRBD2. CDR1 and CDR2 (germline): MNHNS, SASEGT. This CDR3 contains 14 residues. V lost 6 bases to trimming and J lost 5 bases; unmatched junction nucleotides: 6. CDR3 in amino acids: CASRTSGSVNEQYF. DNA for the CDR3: TGTGCCAGCAGAACTAGCGGGAGTGTTAACGAGCAGTACTTC.

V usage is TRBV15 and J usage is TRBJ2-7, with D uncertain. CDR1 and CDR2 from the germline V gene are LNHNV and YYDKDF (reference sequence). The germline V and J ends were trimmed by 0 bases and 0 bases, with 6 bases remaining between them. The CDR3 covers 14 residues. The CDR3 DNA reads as TGTGCCACCAGCAGAGATAGAGCCTCCTACGAGCAGTACTTC. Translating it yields CATSRDRASYEQYF.

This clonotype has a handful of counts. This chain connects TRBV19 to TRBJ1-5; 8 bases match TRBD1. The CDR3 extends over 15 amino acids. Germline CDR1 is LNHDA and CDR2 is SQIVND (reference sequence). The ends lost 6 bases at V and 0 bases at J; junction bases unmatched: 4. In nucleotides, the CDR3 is TGTGCCAGTAGGCGGACAGGGATTAGCAATCAGCCCCAGCATTTT. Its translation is CASRRTGISNQPQHF.